This entry lists 7 T cell receptor beta chains sequenced from one sample in a study of CD8 T cells in ankylosing spondylitis. Each CDR3 protein gets one entry after TCRdb re-called the 5' RACE reads with MiXCR. The table includes 150,000 to 200,000 distinct CDR3 sequences, roughly 18% detected once. Sequencing was carried out using blood, either unsorted or a sorted T cell fraction (not recorded which). The source of these receptors is a male donor aged 5 to 29 with ankylosing spondylitis or in good health (not recorded which).

This clonotype was recorded at least ten times. This sequence joins TRBV7-9 and TRBJ2-5; D possibly matches TRBD1 or TRBD2 (5 bases each). This CDR3 region has 13 residues. Trimming left V 4 bases short and J 5 bases short, with 11 bases between. The germline V gene encodes CDR1 SEHNR and CDR2 FQNEAQ (reference sequence). The CDR3 loop is CASSSGTAETQYF. DNA for the CDR3: TGTGCCAGCAGCTCGGGGACGGCTGAGACCCAGTACTTC.

There are many counts of this clonotype. The V gene is TRBV7-8, the J gene TRBJ2-7, with TRBD1 identical over 7 bases. The germline CDR1 and CDR2 sequences are SGHVS and FQNEAQ. The CDR3 covers 18 residues. V shed 3 bases and J 2 bases; nucleotides not matched to a gene: 16. CDR3 protein: CASSFLIGNRDSPYEQYF. As DNA, the CDR3 is TGTGCCAGCAGCTTTCTTATCGGAAACCGGGACAGCCCCTACGAGCAGTACTTC.

This clonotype occurred many times. The V gene is TRBV12-3 or TRBV12-4, the J gene TRBJ1-1, with a possible D match to TRBD1 (5 bases). V was cut by 5 bases and J by 4 bases, with 11 bases left in between. The CDR3 is 13 residues long. The chain's CDR3 is CASSIGTRTEAFF. CDR3 coding DNA: TGTGCCAGCAGTATTGGGACCCGCACTGAAGCTTTCTTT.

This chain joins TRBV20-1 and TRBJ1-5; TRBD1 is a possible D gene (5 bases). With 3 bases removed from V and 4 bases from J, the gap between germline ends came to 13 bases. The CDR3 is 14 amino acids. Germline CDR1 DFQATT, CDR2 SNEGSKA (reference sequence). CDR3 sequence: CSASSGLGNQPQHF. The CDR3 DNA reads TGCAGTGCTAGTTCGGGACTTGGTAATCAGCCCCAGCATTTT.

This clonotype was recorded many times. CDR3 amino acids: CSVDGLAGEGIDDEQFF. The DNA for the CDR3 is TGCAGCGTAGATGGGCTAGCGGGAGAGGGAATTGACGATGAGCAGTTCTTC. The rearrangement links TRBV29-1 to TRBJ2-1; TRBD2 agrees at 10 bases. CDR3 length: 17 amino acids. Germline V CDR1 and CDR2: SQVTM, ANQGSEA. J lost 8 bases, V lost 6 bases, and 19 bases had no gene match.

There are many counts of this clonotype. The chain is built from TRBV20-1 and TRBJ2-2; D is unclear. The CDR3 runs to 15 residues. Germline loops: CDR1 DFQATT, CDR2 SNEGSKA (reference sequence). With 0 bases removed from V and 2 bases from J, the gap between germline ends came to 10 bases. CDR3 loop: CSARDTRVNTGELFF. The CDR3 nucleotides are TGCAGTGCTAGAGATACCCGGGTAAACACCGGGGAGCTGTTTTTT.

This clonotype was recorded many times. V is TRBV15 and J is TRBJ2-1; a weak D match, TRBD1 (6 bases). The CDR3 loop spans 15 amino acids. Per the germline V gene, CDR1 is LNHNV and CDR2 is YYDKDF (reference sequence). V was cut by 0 bases and J by 0 bases, with 6 bases left in between. The CDR3 DNA follows: TGTGCCACCAGCAGAGAGGACAGCTCCTACAATGAGCAGTTCTTC. Protein: CATSREDSSYNEQFF.